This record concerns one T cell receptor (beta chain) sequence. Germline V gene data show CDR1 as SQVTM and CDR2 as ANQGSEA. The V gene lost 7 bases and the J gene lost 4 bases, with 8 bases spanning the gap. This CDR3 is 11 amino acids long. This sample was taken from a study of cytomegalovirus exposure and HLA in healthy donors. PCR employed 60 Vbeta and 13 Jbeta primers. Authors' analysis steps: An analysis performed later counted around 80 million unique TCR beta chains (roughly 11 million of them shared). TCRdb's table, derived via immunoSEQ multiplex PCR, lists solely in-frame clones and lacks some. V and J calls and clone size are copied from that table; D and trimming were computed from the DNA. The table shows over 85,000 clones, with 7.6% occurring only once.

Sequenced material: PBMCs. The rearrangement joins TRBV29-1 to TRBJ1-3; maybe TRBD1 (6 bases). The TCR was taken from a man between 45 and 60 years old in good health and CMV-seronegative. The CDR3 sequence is CSAGQGNTIYF. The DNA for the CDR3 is TGCAGCGCCGGACAGGGAAACACCATATATTTT.